This TCR beta chain was sequenced during a study of graft-versus-host responses after intestinal transplantation. Some clones are missing from TCRdb's copy, which holds only in-frame ones; the method was immunoSEQ multiplex PCR. The top ten clones hold around two fifths of a sample with tens of thousands of clones, almost 95% of them seen once. CDR3 length: 15 residues. Per germline, CDR1 SGHRS and CDR2 YFSETQ. Trimming took 2 bases from V and 1 from J, leaving 9 bases between them. J is TRBJ2-2 and V is TRBV5-1; D remains ambiguous. The origin of this receptor is a human patient who received an intestinal transplant, so some T cells may come from the graft donor. The material was PBMCs, obtained approximately 250 days after intestinal transplant. The chain's CDR3 is CASSLSPLNTGELFF. The DNA for the CDR3 is TGCGCCAGCAGCTTATCACCATTGAACACCGGGGAGCTGTTTTTT.